The rows below give T cell receptor beta chains drawn from one sample of a study of cytomegalovirus exposure and HLA in healthy donors. The protocol was immunoSEQ multiplex PCR, while the TCRdb copy is restricted to in-frame clones and leaves out a portion. There are under 150,000 clones in the sample; 79% occur only once, and 1.5% to 2.5% lies in the top ten. Sequenced sample: PBMCs. The source of these receptors is a man younger than 35 in good health and CMV-seronegative. Each CDR3 is given without its conserved first and last residue.

v_call,j_call,cdr3_aa
TRBV7-3,TRBJ1-1,ASSLIQGAGAF
TRBV6-5,TRBJ1-1,ASRVLRTEAF
TRBV29-1,TRBJ2-7,SVEDSTRGYEQY
TRBV19,TRBJ2-1,ASSTRIVQGASNEQF
TRBV7-3,TRBJ2-3,ASSQGSGADTQY
TRBV9,TRBJ1-6,ASSARQGGDSPLH
TRBV5-1,TRBJ2-7,ASGTSPYEQY
TRBV9,TRBJ2-1,ASSIRTSGKMNEQF
TRBV13,TRBJ2-2,ASSLGRLAGNAGELF
TRBV19,TRBJ2-2,ASSRSSGSRNTGELF
TRBV18,TRBJ2-3,ASSPPLRFDREMPDTQY
TRBV5-1,TRBJ1-2,ASSEDGGSYGYT
TRBV6-6,TRBJ2-7,ASRYQGSYEQY
TRBV7-2,TRBJ1-5,ASSLGMTGYQPQH
TRBV19,TRBJ2-1,ASTSLAGGNEQF
TRBV5-6,TRBJ2-3,ASSPVTGEISTDTQY
TRBV12-2,TRBJ2-1,ARPDTCSYNEQF
TRBV9,TRBJ1-1,ASSVQPGPETEAF
TRBV9,TRBJ1-1,ASSVRSGTEAF
TRBV6-5,TRBJ2-5,ASSYSGPSQSQY